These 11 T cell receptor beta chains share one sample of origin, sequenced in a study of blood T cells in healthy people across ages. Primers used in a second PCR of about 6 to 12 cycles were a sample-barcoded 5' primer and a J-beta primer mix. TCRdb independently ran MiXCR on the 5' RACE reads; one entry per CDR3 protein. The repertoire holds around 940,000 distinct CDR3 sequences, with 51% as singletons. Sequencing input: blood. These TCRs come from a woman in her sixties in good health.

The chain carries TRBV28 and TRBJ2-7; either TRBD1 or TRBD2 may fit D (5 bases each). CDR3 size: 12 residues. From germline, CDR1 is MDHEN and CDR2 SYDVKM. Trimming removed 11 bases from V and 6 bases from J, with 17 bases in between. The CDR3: CAARDGRVEQYF. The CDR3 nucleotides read TGTGCCGCTCGGGACGGTCGGGTCGAGCAGTACTTC.

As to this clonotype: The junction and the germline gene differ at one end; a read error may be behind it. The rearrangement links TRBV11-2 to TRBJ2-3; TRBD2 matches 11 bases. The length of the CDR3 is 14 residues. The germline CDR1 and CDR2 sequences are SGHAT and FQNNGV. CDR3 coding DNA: TGTGCCTGCAGCTTAGAGGGGACTAGCGGTACGCAGTATTTT. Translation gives CACSLEGTSGTQYF. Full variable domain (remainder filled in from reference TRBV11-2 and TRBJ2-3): EAGVAQSPRYKIIEKRQSVAFWCNPISGHATLYWYQQILGQGPKLLIQFQNNGVVDDSQLPKDRFSAERLKGVDSTLKIQPAKLEDSAVYLCACSLEGTSGTQYFGPGTRLTVL.

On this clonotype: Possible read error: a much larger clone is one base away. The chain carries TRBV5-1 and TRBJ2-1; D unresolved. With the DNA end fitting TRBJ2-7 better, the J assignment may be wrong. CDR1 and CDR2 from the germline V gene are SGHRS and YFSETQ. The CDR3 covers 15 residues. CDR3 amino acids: CASSTRRSSYNEQYF. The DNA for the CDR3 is TGCGCCAGCAGCACCAGACGAAGCTCCTACAATGAGCAGTACTTC.

CDR3 region: CATQREGPYEQYF. CDR3 in DNA: TGTGCCACCCAGCGGGAGGGCCCCTACGAGCAGTACTTC. This chain uses TRBV2 with TRBJ2-7, with 10 bases identical to TRBD2. The V gene's germline CDR1 is SNHLY and CDR2 FYNNEI. The CDR3 loop spans 13 amino acids. Trimming removed 10 bases from V and 2 bases from J; junction bases left unmatched: 5.

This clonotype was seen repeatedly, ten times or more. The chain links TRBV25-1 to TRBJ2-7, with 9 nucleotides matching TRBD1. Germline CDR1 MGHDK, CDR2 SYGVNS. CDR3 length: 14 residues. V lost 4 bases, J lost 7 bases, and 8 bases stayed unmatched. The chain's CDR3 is CASSGGQGRGEQYF. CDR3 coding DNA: TGTGCCAGCAGTGGGGGACAGGGTAGAGGGGAGCAGTACTTC.

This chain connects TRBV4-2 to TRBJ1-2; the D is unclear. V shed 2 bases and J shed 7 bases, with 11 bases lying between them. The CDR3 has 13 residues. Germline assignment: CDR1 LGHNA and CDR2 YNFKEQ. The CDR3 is CASSQPQASGYTF. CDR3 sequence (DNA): TGTGCCAGCAGCCAACCCCAAGCGTCTGGCTACACCTTC.

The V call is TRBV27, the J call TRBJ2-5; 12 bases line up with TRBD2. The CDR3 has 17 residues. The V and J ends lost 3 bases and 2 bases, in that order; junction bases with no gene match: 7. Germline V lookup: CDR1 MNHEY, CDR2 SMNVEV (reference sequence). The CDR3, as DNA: TGTGCCAGCAGTTTCAAAGGACTAGCGGGACCTCAAGAGACCCAGTACTTC. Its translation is CASSFKGLAGPQETQYF.

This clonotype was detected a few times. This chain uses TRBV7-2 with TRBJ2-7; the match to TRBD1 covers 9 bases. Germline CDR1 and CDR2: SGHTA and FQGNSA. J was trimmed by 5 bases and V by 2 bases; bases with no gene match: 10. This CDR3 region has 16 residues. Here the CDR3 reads CASSLQGDRVFDEQYF. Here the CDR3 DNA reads TGTGCCAGCAGCTTACAGGGGGACAGGGTATTCGACGAGCAGTACTTC.

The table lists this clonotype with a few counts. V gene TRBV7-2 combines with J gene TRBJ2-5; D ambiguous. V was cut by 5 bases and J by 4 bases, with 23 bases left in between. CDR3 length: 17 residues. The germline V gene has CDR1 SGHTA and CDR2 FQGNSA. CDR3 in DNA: TGTGCCAGCAGCCCCCGTGTGTCGGCCTCGCGACCAGAGACCCAGTACTTC. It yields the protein CASSPRVSASRPETQYF.

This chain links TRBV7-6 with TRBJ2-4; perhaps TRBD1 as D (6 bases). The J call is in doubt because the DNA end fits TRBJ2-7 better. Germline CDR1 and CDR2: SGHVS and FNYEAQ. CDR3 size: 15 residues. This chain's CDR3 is CASSAGQRLYYEQYF. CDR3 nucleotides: TGTGCCAGCAGCGCCGGACAGAGACTCTACTACGAGCAGTACTTC.

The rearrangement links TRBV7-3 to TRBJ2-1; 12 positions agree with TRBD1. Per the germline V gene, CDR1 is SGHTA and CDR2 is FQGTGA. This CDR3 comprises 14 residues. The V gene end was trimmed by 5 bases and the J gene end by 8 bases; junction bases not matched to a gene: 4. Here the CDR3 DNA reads TGTGCCAGCAGCGGGACAGGGGGCAGAGATGAGCAGTTCTTC. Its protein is CASSGTGGRDEQFF.